Listed below are T cell receptor beta chains from one sample, sequenced in a study of blood T cells in healthy people across ages. One entry per CDR3 protein, called by TCRdb with MiXCR from the 5' RACE reads. The sample lists 1,500,000 or so distinct CDR3 sequences, roughly two fifths seen once, with 4% in the top ten. The sequencing input was blood. The receptor source for this set is a woman aged 18-29 years in good health. Both conserved end residues are part of each CDR3. The D gene is left open where the match is weak. Rows may omit the clone size; those that give it use once, few, many or a size class.

j_call | d_call | clone_size | v_call | cdr3_aa | cdr3_nt
TRBJ1-1 | NA | few | TRBV20-1 | CSAPGPGTEAFF | TGCAGTGCCCCCGGGCCTGGGACTGAAGCTTTCTTT
TRBJ2-1 | NA | once | TRBV5-1 | CASSFLEGARGNEQFF | TGCGCCAGCAGCTTTTTAGAGGGGGCCCGGGGGAATGAGCAGTTCTTC
TRBJ2-7 | NA | NA | TRBV7-9 | CVSSQVESTYLYEQYF | TGTGTCAGCAGCCAGGTCGAGAGTACCTACCTCTACGAGCAGTACTTC
TRBJ2-1 | NA | NA | TRBV29-1 | CSVVGAVRHEQFF | TGCAGCGTTGTGGGGGCGGTCCGGCATGAGCAGTTCTTC
TRBJ2-3 | TRBD1 | many | TRBV7-2 | CATNRGYTDTQYF | TGTGCCACCAACAGGGGGTACACAGATACGCAGTATTTT
TRBJ2-2 | NA | once | TRBV9 | CASSDLQSTGELFF | TGTGCCAGCAGCGACTTACAGAGCACCGGGGAGCTGTTTTTT
TRBJ2-7 | TRBD1 | NA | TRBV6-2/TRBV6-3 | CASSPLGRGTYEQYF | TGTGCCAGCAGTCCCCTGGGCAGGGGGACCTACGAGCAGTACTTC
TRBJ2-1 | TRBD1 | few | TRBV6-4 | CASSETGEHNEQFF | TGTGCCAGCAGTGAAACAGGGGAACACAATGAGCAGTTCTTC
TRBJ1-1 | NA | few | TRBV6-5 | CASSSTGNPAFF | TGTGCCAGCAGTTCCACGGGGAACCCAGCTTTCTTT
TRBJ2-2 | NA | NA | TRBV29-1 | CSIWTGNTGELFF | TGCAGTATCTGGACCGGGAACACCGGGGAGCTGTTTTTT
TRBJ2-1 | NA | NA | TRBV7-2 | CASSPGLLYNGQFF | TGTGCCAGCAGCCCCGGACTACTCTACAATGGGCAGTTCTTC
TRBJ2-7 | TRBD2 | NA | TRBV7-8 | CASSLWLAGGLSYEQYF | TGTGCCAGCAGCTTATGGCTAGCGGGGGGCCTCTCCTACGAGCAGTACTTC
TRBJ2-5 | TRBD1 | NA | TRBV5-5 | CASNPGQNEETQYF | TGTGCCAGCAACCCGGGACAGAATGAAGAGACCCAGTACTTC
TRBJ1-2 | TRBD1 | NA | TRBV4-3 | CASSQGVGGGYGYTF | TGCGCCAGCAGCCAAGGAGTAGGGGGCGGCTATGGCTACACCTTC
TRBJ2-7 | NA | NA | TRBV7-6 | CASSFQGGDYEQYF | TGTGCCAGCAGCTTCCAGGGGGGGGACTACGAGCAGTACTTC
TRBJ1-5 | NA | NA | TRBV19 | CASSIFGDQPQHF | TGTGCCAGTAGTATCTTCGGGGATCAGCCCCAGCATTTT
TRBJ2-3 | NA | NA | TRBV7-2 | CASSWARGGDVYF | TGTGCCAGCAGTTGGGCCAGGGGGGGTGACGTGTATTTT
TRBJ1-1 | NA | NA | TRBV19 | CASSTWVNTEAFF | TGTGCCAGTAGTACATGGGTGAACACTGAAGCTTTCTTT